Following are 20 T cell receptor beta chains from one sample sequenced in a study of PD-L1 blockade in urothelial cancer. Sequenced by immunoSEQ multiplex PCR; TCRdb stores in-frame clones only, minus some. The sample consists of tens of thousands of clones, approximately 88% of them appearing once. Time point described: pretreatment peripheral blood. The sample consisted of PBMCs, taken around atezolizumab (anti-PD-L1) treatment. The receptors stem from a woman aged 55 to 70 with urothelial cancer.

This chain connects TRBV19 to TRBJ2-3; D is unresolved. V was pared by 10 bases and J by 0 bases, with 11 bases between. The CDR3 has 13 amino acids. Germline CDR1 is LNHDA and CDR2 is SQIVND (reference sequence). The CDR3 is CAIRSPSTDTQYF. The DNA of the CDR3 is TGTGCCATTAGGAGCCCTAGCACAGATACGCAGTATTTT.

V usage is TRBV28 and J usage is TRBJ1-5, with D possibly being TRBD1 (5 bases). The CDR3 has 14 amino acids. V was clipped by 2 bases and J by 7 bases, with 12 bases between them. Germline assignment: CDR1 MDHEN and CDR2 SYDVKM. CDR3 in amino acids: CASSLIREGQPQHF. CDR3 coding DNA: TGTGCCAGCAGTTTAATAAGGGAGGGGCAGCCCCAGCATTTT. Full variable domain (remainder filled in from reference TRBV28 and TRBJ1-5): DVKVTQSSRYLVKRTGEKVFLECVQDMDHENMFWYRQDPGLGLRLIYFSYDVKMKEKGDIPEGYSVSREKKERFSLILESASTNQTSMYLCASSLIREGQPQHFGDGTRLSIL.

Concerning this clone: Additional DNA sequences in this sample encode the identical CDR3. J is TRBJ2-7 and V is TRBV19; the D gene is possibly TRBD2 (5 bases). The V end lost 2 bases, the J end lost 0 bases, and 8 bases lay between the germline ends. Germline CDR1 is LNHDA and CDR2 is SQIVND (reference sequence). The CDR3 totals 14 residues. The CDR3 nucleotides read TGTGCCAGTAGTATAACGGGGAGCTCCTACGAGCAGTACTTC. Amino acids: CASSITGSSYEQYF.

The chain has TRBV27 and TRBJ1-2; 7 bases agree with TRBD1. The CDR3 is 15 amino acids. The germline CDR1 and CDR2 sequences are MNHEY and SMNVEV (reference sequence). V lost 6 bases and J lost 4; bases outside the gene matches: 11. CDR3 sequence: CASRTFLQGTYGYTF. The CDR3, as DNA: TGTGCCAGCAGGACCTTTTTACAGGGGACCTATGGCTACACCTTC.

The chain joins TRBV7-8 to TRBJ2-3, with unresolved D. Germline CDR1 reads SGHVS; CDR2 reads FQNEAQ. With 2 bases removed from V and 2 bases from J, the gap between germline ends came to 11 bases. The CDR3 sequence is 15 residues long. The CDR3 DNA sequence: TGTGCCAGCAGCTTAAACTGGCTAGACACAGATACGCAGTATTTT. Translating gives CASSLNWLDTDTQYF. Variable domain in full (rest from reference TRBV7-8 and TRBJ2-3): GAGVSQSPRYKVAKRGQDVALRCDPISGHVSLFWYQQALGQGPEFLTYFQNEAQLDKSGLPSDRFFAERPEGSVSTLKIQRTQQEDSAVYLCASSLNWLDTDTQYFGPGTRLTVL.

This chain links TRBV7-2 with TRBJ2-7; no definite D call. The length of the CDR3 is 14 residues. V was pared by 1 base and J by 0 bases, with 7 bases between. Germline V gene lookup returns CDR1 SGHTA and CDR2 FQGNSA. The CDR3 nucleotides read TGTGCCAGCAGCTTAGACTTCGCCTCCTACGAGCAGTACTTC. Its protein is CASSLDFASYEQYF.

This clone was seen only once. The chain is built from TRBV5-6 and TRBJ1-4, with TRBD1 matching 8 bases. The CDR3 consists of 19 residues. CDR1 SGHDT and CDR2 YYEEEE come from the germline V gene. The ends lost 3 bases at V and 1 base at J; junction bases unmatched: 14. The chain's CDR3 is CASSSTGARELGTNEKLFF. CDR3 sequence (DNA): TGTGCCAGCAGCTCGACAGGGGCGCGGGAGTTGGGAACTAATGAAAAACTGTTTTTT.

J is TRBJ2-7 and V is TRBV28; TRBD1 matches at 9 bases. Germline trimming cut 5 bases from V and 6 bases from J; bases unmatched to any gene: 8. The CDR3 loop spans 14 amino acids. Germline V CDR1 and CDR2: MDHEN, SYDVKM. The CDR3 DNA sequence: TGTGCCAGCAGTCCTCCAACAGGGGGCCGCGAGCAGTACTTC. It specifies CASSPPTGGREQYF. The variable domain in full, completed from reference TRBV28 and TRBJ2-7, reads DVKVTQSSRYLVKRTGEKVFLECVQDMDHENMFWYRQDPGLGLRLIYFSYDVKMKEKGDIPEGYSVSREKKERFSLILESASTNQTSMYLCASSPPTGGREQYFGPGTRLTVT.

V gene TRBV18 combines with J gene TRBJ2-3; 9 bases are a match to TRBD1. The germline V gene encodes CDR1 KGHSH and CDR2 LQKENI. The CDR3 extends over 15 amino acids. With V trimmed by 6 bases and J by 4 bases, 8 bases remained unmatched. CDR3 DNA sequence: TGTGCCAGCTCCGGGACAGGGTCAGTAGCAGATACGCAGTATTTT. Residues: CASSGTGSVADTQYF.

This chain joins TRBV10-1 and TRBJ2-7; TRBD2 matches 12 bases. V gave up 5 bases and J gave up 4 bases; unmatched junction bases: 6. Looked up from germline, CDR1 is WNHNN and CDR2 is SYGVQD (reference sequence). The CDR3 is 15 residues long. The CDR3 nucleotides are TGCGCCAGCAGTACCCTAGCGGGAGGGAGGTACGAGCAGTACTTC. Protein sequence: CASSTLAGGRYEQYF.

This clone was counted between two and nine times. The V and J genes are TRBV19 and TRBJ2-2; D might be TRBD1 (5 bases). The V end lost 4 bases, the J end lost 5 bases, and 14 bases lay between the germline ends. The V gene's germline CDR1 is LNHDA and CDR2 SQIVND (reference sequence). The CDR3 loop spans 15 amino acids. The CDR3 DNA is TGTGCCAGTAGTACATCCCAGGGCGCGACCGGGGAGCTGTTTTTT. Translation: CASSTSQGATGELFF. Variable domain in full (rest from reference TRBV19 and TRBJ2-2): DGGITQSPKYLFRKEGQNVTLSCEQNLNHDAMYWYRQDPGQGLRLIYYSQIVNDFQKGDIAEGYSVSREKKESFPLTVTSAQKNPTAFYLCASSTSQGATGELFFGEGSRLTVL.

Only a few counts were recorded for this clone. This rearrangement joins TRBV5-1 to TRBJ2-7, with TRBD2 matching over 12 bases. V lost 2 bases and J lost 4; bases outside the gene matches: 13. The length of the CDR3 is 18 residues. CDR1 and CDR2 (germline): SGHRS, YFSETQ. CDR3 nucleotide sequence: TGCGCCAGCAGCTTAGCGACTAGCGGGAGCCACATGATTTACGAGCAGTACTTC. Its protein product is CASSLATSGSHMIYEQYF.

The CDR3 nucleotides read TGTGCCAGCAGCTACCGACAGGGGGGCACAGATACGCAGTATTTT. This sequence encodes CASSYRQGGTDTQYF. The rearrangement links TRBV7-3 to TRBJ2-3, with 9 bases lining up with TRBD1. This CDR3 spans 15 amino acids. V shed 4 bases, J shed 1 base, and the junction held 3 bases outside the gene matches. Germline V gene lookup returns CDR1 SGHTA and CDR2 FQGTGA.

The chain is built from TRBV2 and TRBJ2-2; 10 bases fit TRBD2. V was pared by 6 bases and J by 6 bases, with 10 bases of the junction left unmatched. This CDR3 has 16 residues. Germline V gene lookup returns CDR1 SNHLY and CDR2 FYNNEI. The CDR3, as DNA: TGTGCCAGCAGAGAGTCTAGCGGGAGTTTGGCCGGGGAGCTGTTTTTT. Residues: CASRESSGSLAGELFF. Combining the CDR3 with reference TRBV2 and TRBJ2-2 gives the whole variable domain EPEVTQTPSHQVTQMGQEVILRCVPISNHLYFYWYRQILGQKVEFLVSFYNNEISEKSEIFDDQFSVERPDGSNFTLKIRSTKLEDSAMYFCASRESSGSLAGELFFGEGSRLTVL.

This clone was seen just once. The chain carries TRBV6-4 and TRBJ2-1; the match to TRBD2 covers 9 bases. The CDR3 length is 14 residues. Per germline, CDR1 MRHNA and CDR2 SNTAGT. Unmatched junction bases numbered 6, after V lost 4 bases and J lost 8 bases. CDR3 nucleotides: TGTGCCAGCAGTGGCGGGGGGGCTTCACATGAGCAGTTCTTC. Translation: CASSGGGASHEQFF.

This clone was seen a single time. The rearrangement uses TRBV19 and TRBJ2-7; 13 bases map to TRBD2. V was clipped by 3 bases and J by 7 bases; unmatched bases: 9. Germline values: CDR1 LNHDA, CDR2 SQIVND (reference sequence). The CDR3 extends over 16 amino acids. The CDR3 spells CASSIPRTSGSSEQYF. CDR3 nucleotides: TGTGCCAGTAGTATCCCCAGGACTAGCGGGAGTTCTGAGCAGTACTTC.

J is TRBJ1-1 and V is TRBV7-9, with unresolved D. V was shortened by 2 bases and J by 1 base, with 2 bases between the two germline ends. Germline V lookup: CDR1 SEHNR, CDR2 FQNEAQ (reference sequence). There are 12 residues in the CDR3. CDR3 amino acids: CASSLQNTEAFF. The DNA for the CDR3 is TGTGCCAGCAGCTTACAGAACACTGAAGCTTTCTTT.

Here the CDR3 reads CASSRRTGGGKTQYF. The DNA for the CDR3 is TGTGCCAGCAGTCGTCGGACAGGGGGCGGGAAGACCCAGTACTTC. The chain employs TRBV7-6 and TRBJ2-5; 11 positions agree with TRBD1. Germline loops: CDR1 SGHVS, CDR2 FNYEAQ. CDR3 length: 15 amino acids. The junction had 9 bases not matched to a gene; V was cut back by 6 bases and J by 6 bases.

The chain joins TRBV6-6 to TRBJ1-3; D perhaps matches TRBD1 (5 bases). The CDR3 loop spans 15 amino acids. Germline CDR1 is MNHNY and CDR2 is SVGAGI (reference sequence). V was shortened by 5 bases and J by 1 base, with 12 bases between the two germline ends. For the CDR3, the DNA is TGTGCCAGCAGTCCCCCAGGGACTTCTGGAAACACCATATATTTT. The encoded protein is CASSPPGTSGNTIYF.

The CDR3 spells CASRWRISGGDTQYF. CDR3 sequence (DNA): TGTGCCAGTAGGTGGCGGATTAGCGGCGGAGATACGCAGTATTTT. The chain recombines TRBV19 with TRBJ2-3; D is possibly TRBD2 (6 bases). Germline assignment: CDR1 LNHDA and CDR2 SQIVND (reference sequence). This CDR3 is 15 amino acids long. The germline V and J ends were trimmed by 6 bases and 5 bases, with 18 bases remaining between them.